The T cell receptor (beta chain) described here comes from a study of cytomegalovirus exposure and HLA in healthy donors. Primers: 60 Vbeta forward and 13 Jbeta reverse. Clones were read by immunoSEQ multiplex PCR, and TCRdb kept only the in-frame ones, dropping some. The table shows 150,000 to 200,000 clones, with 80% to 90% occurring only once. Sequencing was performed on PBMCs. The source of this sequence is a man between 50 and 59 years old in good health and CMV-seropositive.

The CDR3 here is CASSLTGPYGYTF. The CDR3 bases are TGTGCCAGCAGCCTAACAGGGCCCTATGGCTACACCTTC. The chain uses TRBV7-9 and TRBJ1-2; a weak D match, TRBD1 (6 bases). The CDR3 runs to 13 residues. Trimming shortened V by 5 bases and J by 4 bases, and 11 bases separated the two germline ends. Germline assignment: CDR1 SEHNR and CDR2 FQNEAQ (reference sequence).